A single T cell receptor (beta chain) is shown here with its context. Its antigen is currently unknown. This entry is derived from a study of T cells in Graves' hyperthyroidism and ophthalmopathy. Turning to the study itself: Peripheral blood specimens were obtained at initial diagnosis, prior to any treatment. Study-level results: Using 13 V-J features, a model discriminated ophthalmopathy from stable hyperthyroidism.

There are 11 residues in the CDR3. The V end was cut by 8 bases, the J end by 4 bases, with 11 bases between. The germline gives CDR1 SQVTM, CDR2 ANQGSEA. Researchers took RNA transcripts and amplified the TCR beta CDR3 regions from them. The study used the HTBI primer set for a first-round RT-PCR of the TCR CDR3. Using its own MiXCR run on the multiplex PCR reads, TCRdb lists one record per CDR3 protein. The sample contains 470,000 or so distinct CDR3 sequences, less than 25% of which appear only once. Graves' hyperthyroidism without ophthalmopathy progression within 18 months was termed stable. The TCR originated in a man between 18 and 35 years old with Graves' hyperthyroidism. The sample consisted of blood. The rearrangement links TRBV29-1 to TRBJ1-1; tentatively, D is TRBD1 (5 bases). The CDR3 coding sequence is TGCAGCTCCTCCGGGGGCACTGAAGCTTTCTTT. Protein sequence: CSSSGGTEAFF.